This note documents a single T cell receptor (beta chain) sequence. Trimming stripped 5 bases from V and 7 bases from J, with 6 bases between. Germline-derived CDR1 and CDR2 are DFQATT and SNEGSKA (reference sequence). This CDR3 is built from 10 residues. This sample is drawn from a study of blood T cell repertoires in COVID-19. In the study overall: Researchers got acute and convalescent COVID-19 samples from the United States, Italy and Spain.

Measured with immunoSEQ multiplex PCR; TCRdb has only the in-frame clones, and not every one. The sample shows some 150,000 clones, around 84% of them seen only once. The receptor was isolated from a woman aged 45-65 years with acute or convalescent COVID-19. V and J are TRBV20-1 and TRBJ2-1; the D gene is possibly TRBD2 (6 bases). Input material: peripheral blood. The chain's CDR3 is CSAGGNEQFF. Written as DNA, the CDR3 is TGCAGTGCTGGGGGGAATGAGCAGTTCTTC.